This entry is about one T cell receptor (beta chain). Its antigen is as yet unknown. The data belong to a study of CD8+CD57+ T cells in acquired aplastic anemia. Study at large: Sorting CD4+ and CD8+ cells gave DNA averaging approximately 3 ug. Study-wide points: Significance was not reached for CD8+ Simpson's diversity between patients and controls. Between patients and controls, around 27 CD8+ CDR3 sequences were found in common.

The study profiled TCR beta VDJ and CDR3 using genomic DNA as template. MiXCR, applied by TCRdb to the reads, yields one record per CDR3 protein. The table records roughly 300,000 distinct CDR3 sequences, 45% to 70% of them present only once. The CDR3 consists of 15 residues. Germline V gene sequence: CDR1 MNHEY, CDR2 SMNVEV (reference sequence). V was clipped by 6 bases and J by 7 bases, with 19 bases between them. The TCR originated in a human donor with severe aplastic anemia or a healthy control (not recorded which). The sequencing input was sorted CD4+, CD8+, or CD8+CD57+ T cells (not recorded which) from PBMCs. This chain links TRBV27 with TRBJ1-5, with D perhaps matching TRBD1 (6 bases). The CDR3 DNA is TGTGCCAGCAGGTTTAACAGGGAAAACGGGCAGCCCCAGCATTTT. It encodes CASRFNRENGQPQHF.